Shown below are 24 T cell receptor beta chains from a single sample sequenced in a study of T cell responses to AZD1222 COVID-19 vaccine. TCRdb's table, derived via immunoSEQ multiplex PCR, lists solely in-frame clones and lacks some. Here the sample spans 150,000 to 200,000 clones, approximately 95% being singletons. The material was peripheral blood, obtained on day 0 of AZD1222 vaccination. The source is an adult in good health.

The chain couples TRBV16 to TRBJ1-1, with a possible D match to TRBD1 (6 bases). Trimming stripped 4 bases from V and 6 bases from J, with 15 bases between. The V gene's germline CDR1 is KGHSY and CDR2 FQNENV. The CDR3 sequence is 14 residues long. The CDR3 is CASSRSQGSAEAFF. The DNA of the CDR3 is TGTGCCAGCAGCCGTAGTCAGGGGTCCGCTGAAGCTTTCTTT.

This clone was seen once. This chain links TRBV20-1 with TRBJ1-4; no clear D gene. The CDR3 loop spans 13 amino acids. CDR1 and CDR2 from the germline V gene are DFQATT and SNEGSKA (reference sequence). Trimming shortened V by 4 bases and J by 8 bases, and 14 bases separated the two germline ends. In DNA, the CDR3 is TGCAGTGCTATTGAACCCCAAGGGGAAAAACTGTTTTTT. Amino acids: CSAIEPQGEKLFF.

This clone was observed a single time. V and J are TRBV7-6 and TRBJ2-7; no clear D gene. Per germline, CDR1 SGHVS and CDR2 FNYEAQ. V gave up 5 bases and J gave up 0 bases, with 11 bases separating them. The length of the CDR3 is 14 residues. In nucleotides, the CDR3 is TGTGCCAGCAGCCTCCGCCGGAGCTCCTACGAGCAGTACTTC. This encodes CASSLRRSSYEQYF.

As concerns this clone: An end of the junction differs from the germline gene, which may be a read error. The gene calls are TRBV11-2 and TRBJ2-5; D may be TRBD2 (5 bases). The CDR3 is made up of 14 amino acids. Germline CDR1 and CDR2: SGHAT and FQNNGV. The CDR3 region is CASSIDPSGETQYF. The CDR3 DNA sequence: TGTGCCAGCAGCATAGACCCGTCGGGGGAGACCCAGTACTTC.

V usage is TRBV6-5 and J usage is TRBJ1-1; D gene ambiguous. The CDR3 runs to 13 residues. CDR1 and CDR2 (germline): MNHEY, SVGAGI. V lost 7 bases, J lost 4 bases, and 13 bases lay in between. As DNA, the CDR3 is TGTGCCAGCACCAACGGGGAAGGCACTGAAGCTTTCTTT. Amino acids: CASTNGEGTEAFF.

The rearrangement joins TRBV11-2 to TRBJ1-1; the D gene is possibly TRBD1 (5 bases). This CDR3 spans 19 amino acids. The germline V gene has CDR1 SGHAT and CDR2 FQNNGV. V was cut by 3 bases and J by 2 bases, with 25 bases left in between. This CDR3 is CASSFGRRTNRRDNTEAFF. In DNA, the CDR3 is TGTGCCAGCAGCTTTGGCAGGAGAACCAACCGCCGGGACAACACTGAAGCTTTCTTT.

V gene TRBV19 combines with J gene TRBJ1-6; weak D call: TRBD1 (5 bases). CDR1 is LNHDA, CDR2 SQIVND, per germline (reference sequence). V lost 5 bases and J lost 6, with 8 bases in between. CDR3 length equals 13 residues. For the CDR3, the DNA is TGTGCCAGTAGTGGGACTATTAATTCACCCCTCCACTTT. This codes for CASSGTINSPLHF.

This sequence joins TRBV5-1 and TRBJ2-5; tentatively, D is TRBD1 or TRBD2 (5 bases each). From germline, CDR1 is SGHRS and CDR2 YFSETQ. The CDR3 runs to 16 residues. V was clipped by 1 base and J by 4 bases, with 17 bases between them. The CDR3 is CASSLFLTGGGETQYF. The CDR3 bases are TGCGCCAGCAGCTTGTTCTTGACGGGTGGGGGAGAGACCCAGTACTTC.

The chain combines TRBV6-5 with TRBJ1-4; D ambiguous. CDR1 and CDR2 (germline): MNHEY, SVGAGI. The CDR3 runs to 15 residues. Trimming removed 0 bases at V and 5 bases at J, with 10 bases between. CDR3 in amino acids: CASSYSTAGNEKLFF. As DNA, the CDR3 is TGTGCCAGCAGTTACTCGACCGCGGGGAATGAAAAACTGTTTTTT.

The J gene is TRBJ2-7, the V gene TRBV4-1; 11 positions match TRBD2. The ends lost 2 bases at V and 2 bases at J; junction bases unmatched: 14. Germline V gene lookup returns CDR1 MGHRA and CDR2 YSYEKL. There are 19 residues in the CDR3. The CDR3 region is CASSQYLAGGPLFPYEQYF. The DNA of the CDR3 is TGCGCCAGCAGCCAATACCTAGCGGGGGGACCCCTTTTCCCCTACGAGCAGTACTTC.

The chain uses TRBV24-1 and TRBJ1-5; tentatively, D is TRBD1 (5 bases). Trimming pared 7 bases from V and 5 bases from J, leaving 14 bases between. The length of the CDR3 is 14 residues. Germline values: CDR1 KGHDR, CDR2 SFDVKD. Here the CDR3 reads CATSTGTQDQPQHF. CDR3 bases: TGTGCCACCAGCACCGGGACCCAGGATCAGCCCCAGCATTTT.

The chain joins TRBV21-1 to TRBJ2-3; the table names TRBD2, a call not compared with the DNA. TRBV21-1 is deemed a pseudogene. This CDR3 has 22 residues. CDR3 region: CASSKGTDAGLAGVPRTDTQYF. In DNA, the CDR3 is TGTGCCAGCAGCAAAGGGACGGATGCTGGACTAGCGGGAGTGCCCCGCACAGATACGCAGTATTTT.

The rearrangement links TRBV10-1 to TRBJ1-3; D remains unclear. CDR1 and CDR2 from the germline V gene are WNHNN and SYGVQD (reference sequence). Trimming cost V 3 bases and J 3 bases, with 6 bases left between them. The CDR3 contains 13 residues. Written as DNA, the CDR3 is TGCGCCAGCAGTGACTCCCATGGAAACACCATATATTTT. Its translation is CASSDSHGNTIYF.

The chain's CDR3 is CASSMGSTGELFF. CDR3 DNA sequence: TGTGCCAGTAGTATGGGGAGTACCGGGGAGCTGTTTTTT. This chain uses TRBV19 with TRBJ2-2, with TRBD2 as a possible D gene (5 bases). V lost 3 bases, J lost 5 bases, and 7 bases lay in between. The CDR3 is 13 residues long. Germline loops: CDR1 LNHDA, CDR2 SQIVND (reference sequence).

The gene calls are TRBV6-1 and TRBJ1-2; 11 nucleotides match TRBD1. CDR1 is MNHNS and CDR2 is SASEGT in the germline V gene. CDR3 size: 20 residues. J was trimmed by 0 bases and V by 4 bases; bases with no gene match: 16. The CDR3 region has the DNA TGTGCCAGCAGTGTCCCGTGGGGGACAGGGGGACCCTACGCTAACTATGGCTACACCTTC. This encodes CASSVPWGTGGPYANYGYTF.

The chain employs TRBV5-1 and TRBJ1-1; perhaps TRBD1 as D (5 bases). The CDR3 sequence is 14 residues long. From germline, CDR1 is SGHRS and CDR2 YFSETQ. Trimming pared 0 bases from V and 1 base from J, leaving 7 bases between. This CDR3 reads CASSLGDRNTEAFF. The CDR3 DNA follows: TGCGCCAGCAGCTTGGGAGACAGGAACACTGAAGCTTTCTTT. The full variable domain, its missing parts supplied by reference TRBV5-1 and TRBJ1-1, is KAGVTQTPRYLIKTRGQQVTLSCSPISGHRSVSWYQQTPGQGLQFLFEYFSETQRNKGNFPGRFSGRQFSNSRSEMNVSTLELGDSALYLCASSLGDRNTEAFFGQGTRLTVV.

The rearrangement joins TRBV6-5 to TRBJ1-2; D gene unclear. Per the germline V gene, CDR1 is MNHEY and CDR2 is SVGAGI. Trimming pared 2 bases from V and 10 bases from J, leaving 20 bases between. CDR3 length equals 15 residues. The CDR3 is CASSYGDLQDGVYTF. For the CDR3, the DNA is TGTGCCAGCAGTTACGGGGATCTACAAGACGGCGTCTACACCTTC.

The chain couples TRBV20-1 to TRBJ2-3, with TRBD2 matching over 8 bases. The germline V gene encodes CDR1 DFQATT and CDR2 SNEGSKA (reference sequence). The J segment lost 6 bases and the V segment lost 3 bases, leaving 8 bases of the junction unmatched. The CDR3 extends over 14 amino acids. The CDR3 here is CSASFSAGGDTQYF. CDR3 bases: TGCAGTGCTAGTTTTAGCGCGGGAGGTGATACGCAGTATTTT.

This clone was picked up one time. Different DNA sequences within this sample yield the same CDR3. V usage is TRBV19 and J usage is TRBJ1-5; D gene ambiguous. The CDR3 runs to 14 residues. Germline CDR1 reads LNHDA; CDR2 reads SQIVND (reference sequence). V was trimmed by 7 bases and J by 0 bases, leaving 10 bases between them. CDR3 nucleotide sequence: TGTGCCAGTACGCCGGTTTATAGCAATCAGCCCCAGCATTTT. Translated: CASTPVYSNQPQHF.

The CDR3 DNA follows: TGTGCCAGCAGCCTCGGACTTTACTACGAGCAGTACTTC. Its protein is CASSLGLYYEQYF. The gene calls are TRBV6-2 or TRBV6-3 and TRBJ2-7, with a possible D match to TRBD2 (5 bases). Germline-derived CDR1 and CDR2 are MNHEY and SVGEGT. With 6 bases removed from V and 3 bases from J, the gap between germline ends came to 12 bases. CDR3 size: 13 residues.

The V call is TRBV2, the J call TRBJ1-5; the D gene is possibly TRBD1 (5 bases). V was clipped by 2 bases and J by 0 bases, with 8 bases between them. The CDR3 extends over 15 amino acids. Germline V lookup: CDR1 SNHLY, CDR2 FYNNEI. The CDR3 nucleotides are TGTGCCAGCAGTGAAAAGGGGATTAGCAATCAGCCCCAGCATTTT. It is translated as CASSEKGISNQPQHF.

The table lists this clone with a count of one. V is TRBV7-8 and J is TRBJ2-1; 7 nucleotides match TRBD2. The CDR3 loop spans 15 amino acids. The junction had 7 bases not matched to a gene; V was cut back by 4 bases and J by 4 bases. From germline, CDR1 is SGHVS and CDR2 FQNEAQ. The CDR3 spells CASSSRRRGYNEQFF. The CDR3 DNA reads as TGTGCCAGCAGCTCTCGTAGGCGGGGGTACAATGAGCAGTTCTTC.

Written as DNA, the CDR3 is TGTGCCAGCAGCCTTTCATCGGGACAGGAAAATGAAAAACTGTTTTTT. This gives the protein CASSLSSGQENEKLFF. V usage is TRBV3-1 (or the pseudogene TRBV3-2) and J usage is TRBJ1-4, with 8 bases fitting TRBD1. This CDR3 is 16 amino acids long. The trim removed 4 bases at V and 5 bases at J, leaving 9 bases unmatched. Germline CDR1 reads LGHDT; CDR2 reads YNNKEL (reference sequence).

Details on this clone: This specimen includes other DNA sequences encoding the same CDR3. V usage is TRBV12-3 or TRBV12-4 and J usage is TRBJ1-1; D gene ambiguous. With 6 bases removed from V and 1 base from J, the gap between germline ends came to 9 bases. This CDR3 region has 13 residues. CDR3 region: CASSLRGNTEAFF. The CDR3 coding sequence is TGTGCCAGCAGCCTCCGGGGGAACACTGAAGCTTTCTTT.